This TCR beta chain comes out of a study of Graves' ophthalmopathy and Graves' hyperthyroidism (dated by TCRdb to 2016 to 2018). About the investigation overall: Peripheral blood was collected at initial diagnosis, prior to any treatment. In total, around 130 blood samples were TCR-sequenced: 43 ophthalmopathy, over 70 hyperthyroidism and roughly 17 hyperthyroidism-to-ophthalmopathy patients. For independent validation, a separate cohort was made up of approximately 19 hyperthyroidism patients plus 17 patients who later progressed from hyperthyroidism to ophthalmopathy. The 90 to 100 discovery patients were randomly split 7:3 into training and test sets. To explore V-J signatures that separate ophthalmopathy from hyperthyroidism, a discovery set of about a hundred patients was enrolled, consisting of about 45 with ophthalmopathy and some 56 with stable hyperthyroidism. TCR beta repertoire signatures were used to distinguish Graves' ophthalmopathy from Graves' hyperthyroidism and to predict progression to ophthalmopathy. Following sample collection, hyperthyroidism patients were given methimazole at a starting dose of 30 mg daily, and ophthalmopathy patients were given high-dose intravenous methylprednisolone. T-cell repertoires of thyroid tissue and blood were compared in 5 or 6 hyperthyroidism patients. Study-wide findings and limitations: Sample size was not predetermined statistically, and investigators were not blinded to group allocation. The 13-signature model separated ophthalmopathy from stable hyperthyroidism with approximately 90% sensitivity and 81.08% specificity in cross-validation, and 80%/75% in the test set. Most expanded thyroid clonotypes with frequency above 0.001 were also detected in blood, suggesting blood repertoires may reflect the thyroid immune response. In validation, the model predicted ophthalmopathy progression with about 71% sensitivity and around 72% specificity; roughly 11 predicted patients were CT-confirmed with GO in a median of around 6 months.

Patients with ophthalmopathy had moderately to severely active disease, with a Clinical Activity Score of 3 or more, a NOSPECS grade of 4 or more, and a disease duration of less than 3 months. Patients with other autoimmune diseases, uncontrolled infections, pregnancy or lactation were excluded. Diagnosis relied on clinical symptoms, serum thyroxine, TRAb, thyroid ultrasound and orbital computed tomography. Ficoll-Paque density gradient centrifugation was used to isolate PBMCs from about 10 ml of fresh peripheral blood. Trizol reagent was used to extract the total RNA, and its quality was then checked on an Agilent 2100 Bioanalyzer. Of note for this clonotype: Its antigen has not been determined. Base qualities are not provided; no much larger clone lies one nucleotide away.

TCR beta CDR3 regions were amplified from RNA transcripts for repertoire sequencing. The first round was an RT-PCR using HTBI primers with the Qiagen OneStep RT-PCR kit, and this first round was followed by a second-round multiplex PCR, then size selection and purification. Sequencing of the libraries was carried out on an Illumina HiSeq2000 in paired-end mode with 100 bp reads. Per the original workflow: Reads were processed with SOAPnuke, discarding reads with adapters, uncalled bases, mean Phred below 15, or no exact constant-primer or identifier match. COPE v1.2.5 was used to merge high-quality paired reads. Each unique nucleotide sequence was treated as a clonotype, and MiTCR v1.1 was used to align the clonotypes to the IMGT TRB V, D and J references. The analysis was limited to V-J combinations with a frequency above 0.0001, which together covered roughly 99% of the repertoires. For each V-J combination, a TCR clonal expansion and chaos score was defined as the ratio of F50 clonal expansion to chaos observed in the TCRdist matrix. Features were reduced by Welch's t-statistics and random forest to roughly 14 V-J combinations, which fed a naive Bayes classifier. The Morisita-Horn index was used to measure how similar the thyroid and blood repertoires were. In TCRdb, the public reads were trimmed at Q25 with fastp and aligned with MiXCR, with productive beta chains retained. Under each unique CDR3 protein, matching rows form one entry showing the most common genes and DNA. None of the V and J calls come from the authors' own analysis; TCRdb made them. Here the sample has about 500,000 distinct CDR3 sequences; about 15% occur a single time. The ten largest clones capture 9.8% of the sample.

In the germline V gene (reference sequence), CDR1 corresponds to LNHDA and CDR2 to SQIVND. The CDR3 runs 13 residues from the cysteine to the phenylalanine. Just CDR3 DNA is preserved here, 39 bases in frame from base 1. V and J lose 6 bases and 9 bases, and a span of 12 bases separates them. Input material: blood. This clonotype originated in a woman aged 25 to 39 with Graves' ophthalmopathy. Donor details come from another sample of the same person, matched by shared clones. Here the chain combines TRBV19 and TRBJ1-6; the D region possibly corresponds to TRBD1 (6 bases align). The CDR3 protein is CASRREGGSPLHF. Read as DNA, the sequence is TGTGCCAGTAGGAGGGAAGGGGGTTCACCCCTCCACTTT.